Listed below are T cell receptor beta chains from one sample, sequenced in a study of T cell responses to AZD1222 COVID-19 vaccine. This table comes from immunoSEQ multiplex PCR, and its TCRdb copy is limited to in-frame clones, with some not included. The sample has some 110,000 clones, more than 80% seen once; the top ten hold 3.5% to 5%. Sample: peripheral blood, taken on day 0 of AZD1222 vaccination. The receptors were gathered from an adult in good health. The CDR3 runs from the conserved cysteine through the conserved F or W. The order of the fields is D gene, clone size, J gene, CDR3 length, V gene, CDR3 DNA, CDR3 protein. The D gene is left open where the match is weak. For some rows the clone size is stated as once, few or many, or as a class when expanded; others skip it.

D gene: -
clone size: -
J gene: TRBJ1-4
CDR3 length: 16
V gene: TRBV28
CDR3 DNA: TGTGCCAGCAGCCAACAACGGGGGGCCTTTGGAGAAAAACTGTTTTTT
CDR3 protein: CASSQQRGAFGEKLFF

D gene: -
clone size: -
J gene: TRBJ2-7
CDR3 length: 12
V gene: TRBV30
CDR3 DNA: TGTGCCTGGAGTTTGACTCAGGACGAGCAGTACTTC
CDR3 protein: CAWSLTQDEQYF

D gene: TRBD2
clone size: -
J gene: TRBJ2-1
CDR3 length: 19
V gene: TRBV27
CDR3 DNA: TGTGCCAGCAGTGTGGACCGACTAGCGGGGGCGACATCCTACAATGAGCAGTTCTTC
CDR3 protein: CASSVDRLAGATSYNEQFF

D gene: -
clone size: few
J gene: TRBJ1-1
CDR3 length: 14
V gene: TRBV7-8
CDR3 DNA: TGTGCCAGCAGCTCCAGGGTCGGGAACACTGAAGCTTTCTTT
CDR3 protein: CASSSRVGNTEAFF

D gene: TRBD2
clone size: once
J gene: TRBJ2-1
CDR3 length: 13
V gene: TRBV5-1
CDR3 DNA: TGCGCCAGCAGCCCCCTGGGGGGGGATGAGCAGTTCTTC
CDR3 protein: CASSPLGGDEQFF

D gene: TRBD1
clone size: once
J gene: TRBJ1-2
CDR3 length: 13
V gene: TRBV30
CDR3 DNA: TGTGCCTGGAGCACCGGGACAGGAGACGGCTACACCTTC
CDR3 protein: CAWSTGTGDGYTF

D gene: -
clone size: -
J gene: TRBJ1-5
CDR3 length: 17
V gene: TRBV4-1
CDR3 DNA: TGCGCCAGCAGCCGTACCTATCTTGGGGGGGGGAATCAGCCCCAGCATTTT
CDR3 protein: CASSRTYLGGGNQPQHF

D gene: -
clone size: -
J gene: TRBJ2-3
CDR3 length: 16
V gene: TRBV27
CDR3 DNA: TGTGCCAGCAGTTTGTTGAACGCAGACGACCGGGATACGCAGTATTTT
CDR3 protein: CASSLLNADDRDTQYF

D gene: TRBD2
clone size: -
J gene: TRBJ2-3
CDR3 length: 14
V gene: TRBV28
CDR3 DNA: TGTGCCAGTAGGGGGGCTAGCGGGATAGATACGCAGTATTTT
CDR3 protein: CASRGASGIDTQYF

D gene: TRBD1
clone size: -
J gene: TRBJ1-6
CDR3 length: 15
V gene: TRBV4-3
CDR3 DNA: TGCGCCAGCAGCCAAACGACAGGGACGGACTCACCCCTCCACTTT
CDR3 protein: CASSQTTGTDSPLHF

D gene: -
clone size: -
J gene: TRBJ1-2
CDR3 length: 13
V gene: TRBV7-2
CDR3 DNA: TGTGCCAGCAGCTTGATCGGTTACGGCGAATTTCCCTTC
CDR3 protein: CASSLIGYGEFPF

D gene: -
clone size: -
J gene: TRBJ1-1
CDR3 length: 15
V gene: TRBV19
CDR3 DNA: TGTGCCAGTAGTACACACAGGGCTGGAGGCACTGAAGCTTTCTTT
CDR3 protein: CASSTHRAGGTEAFF

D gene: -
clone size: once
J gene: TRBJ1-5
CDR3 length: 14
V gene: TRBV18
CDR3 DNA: TGTGCCAGCTCACCACTCGGTAGCCCTCAGCCCCAGCATTTT
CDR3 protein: CASSPLGSPQPQHF

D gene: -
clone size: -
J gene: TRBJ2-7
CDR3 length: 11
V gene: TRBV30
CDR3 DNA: TGTGCCTGGGGTAGAGGGTACGAGCAGTACTTC
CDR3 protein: CAWGRGYEQYF

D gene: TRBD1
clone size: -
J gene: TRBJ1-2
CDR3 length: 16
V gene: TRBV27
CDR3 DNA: TGTGCCAGCAGCGCCGGGACAGGGGGCGCGTACTATGGCTACACCTTC
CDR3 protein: CASSAGTGGAYYGYTF

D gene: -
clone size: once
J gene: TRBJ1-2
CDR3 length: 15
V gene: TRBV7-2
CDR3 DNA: TGTGCCAGCAGCCCCGATCCCGGCACTCTCTATGGCTACACCTTC
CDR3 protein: CASSPDPGTLYGYTF

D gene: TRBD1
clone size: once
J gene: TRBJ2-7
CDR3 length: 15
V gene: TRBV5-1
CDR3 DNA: TGCGCCAGCAGCTTCGGACAGGGCGTTTCCAACGAGCAGTACTTC
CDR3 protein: CASSFGQGVSNEQYF

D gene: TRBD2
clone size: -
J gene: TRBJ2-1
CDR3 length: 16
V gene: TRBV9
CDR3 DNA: TGTGCCAGCAGCGTAGACGTAGCGGGGGGCCTGAATGAGCAGTTCTTC
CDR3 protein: CASSVDVAGGLNEQFF

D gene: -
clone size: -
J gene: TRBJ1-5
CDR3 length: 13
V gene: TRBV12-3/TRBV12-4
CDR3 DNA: TGTGCCAGCAGTTTGGGCAGCAATCAGCCCCAGCATTTT
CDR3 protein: CASSLGSNQPQHF

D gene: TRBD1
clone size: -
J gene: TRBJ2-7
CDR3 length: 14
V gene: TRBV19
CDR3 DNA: TGTGCCAGTAGTAAGACAGGGGGGACCTACGAGCAGTACTTC
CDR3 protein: CASSKTGGTYEQYF

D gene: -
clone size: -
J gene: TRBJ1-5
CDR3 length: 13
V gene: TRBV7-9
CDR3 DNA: TGTGCCAGCAGCTTAAAGGGGGGTCAGCCCCAGCATTTT
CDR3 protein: CASSLKGGQPQHF

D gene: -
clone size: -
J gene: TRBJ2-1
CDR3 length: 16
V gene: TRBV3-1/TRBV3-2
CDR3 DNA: TGTGCCAGCAGCCAAGACTTGGGCGAAGGGGTAGATGAGCAGTTCTTC
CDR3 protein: CASSQDLGEGVDEQFF